The rows below give T cell receptor beta chains drawn from one sample of a study of cytomegalovirus exposure and HLA in healthy donors. Some clones are missing from TCRdb's copy, which holds only in-frame ones; the method was immunoSEQ multiplex PCR. The data contain around 140,000 clones, about four fifths of them singletons. Sequenced input: PBMCs. The receptors were sampled from a woman between 40 and 50 years old in good health and CMV-seronegative. Each CDR3 is given with its conserved first and last residue. A D gene is named only where the DNA matches it firmly. Only part of the rows carry a size: once, few, many, or a class if the clone is expanded.

J gene,clone size,V gene,D gene,CDR3 DNA,CDR3 protein
TRBJ2-1,few,TRBV7-6,NA,TGTGCCAGCAGCTTAGGGGGCGAAGCCTACAATGAGCAGTTCTTC,CASSLGGEAYNEQFF
TRBJ1-5,NA,TRBV18,TRBD1,TGTGCCAGCTCACCCCGGACAGGGAAAGAAAACAATCAGCCCCAGCATTTT,CASSPRTGKENNQPQHF
TRBJ1-1,NA,TRBV27,TRBD1,TGTGCCAGCAGTTTACGTTTCGGTGAACGGACAGGCCAAGCTTTCTTT,CASSLRFGERTGQAFF
TRBJ1-1,NA,TRBV27,NA,TGTGCCAGCAGTTTATCTCGGAACCGGAGGGCTTTCTTT,CASSLSRNRRAFF
TRBJ1-5,NA,TRBV2,NA,TGTGCCAGCAGTGATGTCTCTGGCAATCAGCCCCAGCATTTT,CASSDVSGNQPQHF
TRBJ1-1,NA,TRBV7-2,TRBD1,TGTGCCAGCAGCCGAGGCCCTCAGACAGGGGTGAGAGAAGCTTTCTTT,CASSRGPQTGVREAFF
TRBJ2-1,NA,TRBV25-1,NA,TGTGCCACCCGGACTACCCAAGGCAATGAGCAGTTCTTC,CATRTTQGNEQFF
TRBJ1-5,NA,TRBV10-1,TRBD1,TGCGCCAGCACTGAGAGTGGACAGGGGAAGGATCAGCCCCAGCATTTT,CASTESGQGKDQPQHF
TRBJ1-2,NA,TRBV4-1,NA,TGCGCCAGCAGCCCTAGTGGAAATTTCAGGGGCTATGGCTACACCTTC,CASSPSGNFRGYGYTF
TRBJ2-5,few,TRBV2,TRBD1,TGTGCCAGCAGCGCGGACAGGGGGCGAATAGACTGGGAGACCCAGTACTTC,CASSADRGRIDWETQYF
TRBJ1-1,NA,TRBV6-1,NA,TGTGCCAGCAGCTCCCAGGGGAAAGAGAACACTGAAGCTTTCTTT,CASSSQGKENTEAFF
TRBJ1-2,NA,TRBV18,NA,TGTGCCAGCTCACCATCCGCGGCTAACTATGGCTACACCTTC,CASSPSAANYGYTF
TRBJ1-1,NA,TRBV9,NA,TGTGCCAGCAGCGTAGCCGATCTGGCCGGGGAGTCAGCTTTCTTT,CASSVADLAGESAFF
TRBJ1-1,NA,TRBV10-3,NA,TGTGCCATCAATGGACAGCCAATGAACACTGAAGCTTTCTTT,CAINGQPMNTEAFF
TRBJ1-5,few,TRBV6-5,NA,TGTGCCAGCAGTTACTCGCAGTATCAGCCCCAGCATTTT,CASSYSQYQPQHF
TRBJ1-4,NA,TRBV29-1,NA,TGCAGCGTTGTTACAGGGACTAATGAAAAACTGTTTTTT,CSVVTGTNEKLFF
TRBJ2-1,few,TRBV5-8,NA,TGTGCCAGCAGCTTGGGGCGGCGATCGGGTGGCAATGAGCAGTTCTTC,CASSLGRRSGGNEQFF
TRBJ2-2,NA,TRBV7-9,NA,TGTGCCAGCAGCGCGGACTCGACAGGCACCGGGGAGCTGTTTTTT,CASSADSTGTGELFF
TRBJ1-6,few,TRBV27,NA,TGTGCCAGCAGGCTTCGAAACAGGGAGAGCTCCTATAATTCACCCCTCCACTTT,CASRLRNRESSYNSPLHF
TRBJ2-7,NA,TRBV6-1,TRBD2,TGTGCCAGCACATTCCCGGGGGGGCTGCACTACGAGCAGTACTTC,CASTFPGGLHYEQYF
TRBJ1-1,NA,TRBV19,NA,TGTGCCAGTAGTCGACAGGTCCTGAACACTGAAGCTTTCTTT,CASSRQVLNTEAFF
TRBJ1-1,NA,TRBV30,NA,TGTGCCTGGAAGAGACCAGGGGCCCTAGGCACTGAAGCTTTCTTT,CAWKRPGALGTEAFF
TRBJ1-4,NA,TRBV7-9,NA,TGTGCCAGCAGCTTGGGGGAGGGGCTCGAAAAACTGTTTTTT,CASSLGEGLEKLFF
TRBJ1-3,NA,TRBV30,NA,TGTGCCTGGAGTGCCCTTACTGGAAACACCATATATTTT,CAWSALTGNTIYF
TRBJ1-5,NA,TRBV7-2,NA,TGTGCCAGCAGCCGAAGAGGACAGTCTCTTAGCAATCAGCCCCAGCATTTT,CASSRRGQSLSNQPQHF
TRBJ1-1,NA,TRBV15,NA,TGTGCCACCAGCAGGGGACAAACCACATACACTGAAGCTTTCTTT,CATSRGQTTYTEAFF
TRBJ1-2,few,TRBV6-5,NA,TGTGCCAGCAGTTCCCCGTGGGGGGTTAACTATGGCTACACCTTC,CASSSPWGVNYGYTF
TRBJ2-7,once,TRBV7-2,NA,TGTGCCAGCAGCTCCGGGATTTACTACGAGCAGTACTTC,CASSSGIYYEQYF
TRBJ2-2,NA,TRBV4-3,NA,TGCGCCAGCAGCCAAGACGTATCCGGGGAGCTGTTTTTT,CASSQDVSGELFF
TRBJ1-5,few,TRBV6-1,NA,TGTGCCAGCAGTGACCTCGGACATACCAATCAGCCCCAGCATTTT,CASSDLGHTNQPQHF
TRBJ1-2,once,TRBV5-4,NA,TGTGCCAGCAGCTCCCCTTCCGGCTACACCTTC,CASSSPSGYTF
TRBJ1-3,few,TRBV6-5,NA,TGTGCCAGCAGGTCGTCCTCTGGAAACACCATATATTTT,CASRSSSGNTIYF
TRBJ1-4,NA,TRBV18,NA,TGTGCCAGCTCACAGACGAGTAGGGGAGGTGAAAAACTGTTTTTT,CASSQTSRGGEKLFF
TRBJ1-5,NA,TRBV11-2,NA,TGTGCCAGCGTCTGGACAGCTTATAGCAATCAGCCCCAGCATTTT,CASVWTAYSNQPQHF
TRBJ2-6,once,TRBV5-1,NA,TGCGCCGTAACTGAGGGCTCGGGCTCTGGGGCCAACGTCCTGACTTTC,CAVTEGSGSGANVLTF
TRBJ2-5,NA,TRBV7-8,TRBD2,TGTGCCAGCAGCTTAGCGCGTATTGCGGGGGGGCTCGAGACCCAGTACTTC,CASSLARIAGGLETQYF
TRBJ2-7,NA,TRBV30,NA,TGTGCCTGGTCCTCGGACAGATACTACGAGCAGTACTTC,CAWSSDRYYEQYF
TRBJ2-1,NA,TRBV11-1,TRBD2,TGTGCCAGCAGCGCCCGGACTAGCGGCCACAATGAGCAGTTCTTC,CASSARTSGHNEQFF
TRBJ1-3,NA,TRBV30,TRBD1,TGTGCCTTCCAATGGGACAGTCTCTCTGGAAACACCATATATTTT,CAFQWDSLSGNTIYF
TRBJ2-7,NA,TRBV6-5,TRBD1,TGTGCCAGCAGTTACTCGTTGACAGGGGCCTACGAGCAGTACTTC,CASSYSLTGAYEQYF
TRBJ1-1,NA,TRBV14,NA,TGTGCCAGCACCATAGAGGCACACACTGAAGCTTTCTTT,CASTIEAHTEAFF
TRBJ1-5,NA,TRBV19,TRBD1,TGTGCCAGTAGTACTTCCGCGAGGGGACAGGGAAGTAGCAATCAGCCCCAGCATTTT,CASSTSARGQGSSNQPQHF
TRBJ1-6,NA,TRBV7-6,TRBD1,TGTGCCAGCAGCCCGGGGGACAGGGTGGTTTCACCCCTCCACTTT,CASSPGDRVVSPLHF
TRBJ1-6,NA,TRBV28,NA,TGTGCCAGCACAACCGGGGTCAATTCACCCCTCCACTTT,CASTTGVNSPLHF
TRBJ1-2,NA,TRBV6-1,TRBD1,TGTGCCAGCAGTGAGGGACAGCTACATAACTATGGCTACACCTTC,CASSEGQLHNYGYTF
TRBJ2-5,NA,TRBV19,TRBD2,TGTGCCAGTAGTTTCCGACTAGCGGGACAAGAGACCCAGTACTTC,CASSFRLAGQETQYF
TRBJ2-5,NA,TRBV10-3,NA,TGTGCCATCAGTGGAGGGGGATCGAAAGAGACCCAGTACTTC,CAISGGGSKETQYF
TRBJ1-2,NA,TRBV29-1,TRBD1,TGCAGCGTTGAAACCCACAGGGGAGGCTATGGCTACACCTTC,CSVETHRGGYGYTF
TRBJ1-1,NA,TRBV27,TRBD1,TGTGCCAGCAGCGGGGGGGCCCCAGGGGGGACTGAAGCTTTCTTT,CASSGGAPGGTEAFF
TRBJ1-2,once,TRBV28,TRBD1,TGTGCCAGCATTCCACCGGGACAGGGTGGCTATGGCTACACCTTC,CASIPPGQGGYGYTF
TRBJ1-6,once,TRBV7-9,TRBD1,TGTGCCAGCAGCTTAAAGACAGGGTCCTATAATTCACCCCTCCACTTT,CASSLKTGSYNSPLHF
TRBJ2-2,NA,TRBV12-5,NA,TGTGCTAGTGGTTTGGTACAGAACACCGGGGAGCTGTTTTTT,CASGLVQNTGELFF
TRBJ1-2,NA,TRBV7-9,NA,TGCGCCAGCAGCTGGGAGGGGGGTGGCTACACCTTC,CASSWEGGGYTF
TRBJ1-6,NA,TRBV6-5,TRBD1,TGTGCCAGCAGTAAAGGGGGCTCACCCCTCCACTTT,CASSKGGSPLHF
TRBJ2-7,NA,TRBV27,TRBD1,TGTGCCAGCAGCCCGGACAGGAGCTCCTACGAGCAGTACTTC,CASSPDRSSYEQYF